The 18 T cell receptor beta chains below come from one sample, sequenced in a study of T cell changes during pregnancy in multiple sclerosis. The table came from immunoSEQ multiplex PCR; TCRdb's copy has only in-frame clones and leaves some out. Of around 24,000 clones in the sample, around 86% were seen once. Sequences were derived from CD4+ T cells from peripheral blood mononuclear cells, sampled in the second trimester of pregnancy. The receptors stem from a female donor in good health, enrolled as a control in a pregnancy study.

The chain uses TRBV5-3 and TRBJ1-1; TRBD1 aligns across 8 bases. TRBV5-3 is known as an ORF, though its function is uncertain. The CDR3 consists of 18 residues. V shed 0 bases and J 4 bases; nucleotides not matched to a gene: 14. The DNA of the CDR3 is TGTGCCAGAAGCTTGGTAGGGGACGGACAGGGCGATGGCACTGAAGCTTTCTTT. This translates into CARSLVGDGQGDGTEAFF.

This clone occurred a few times. V usage is TRBV7-9 and J usage is TRBJ1-1; D call uncertain. CDR1 SEHNR and CDR2 FQNEAQ come from the germline V gene (reference sequence). CDR3 length: 14 amino acids. V was cut by 0 bases and J by 0 bases, with 5 bases left in between. The CDR3 coding sequence is TGTGCCAGCAGCTTAGCAGCTATGAACACTGAAGCTTTCTTT. Translated: CASSLAAMNTEAFF.

The genes are TRBV29-1 and TRBJ2-3; the D gene is possibly TRBD1 (6 bases). The CDR3 is 11 residues long. The germline CDR1 and CDR2 sequences are SQVTM and ANQGSEA. V lost 5 bases to trimming and J lost 4 bases, with 7 bases between them. The CDR3 spells CSVHRADTQYF. In DNA, the CDR3 is TGCAGCGTTCACAGGGCAGATACGCAGTATTTT.

This rearrangement joins TRBV9 to TRBJ1-4, with D perhaps TRBD1 (5 bases). The CDR3 consists of 14 residues. V shed 6 bases and J shed 1 base, with 10 bases lying between them. In germline, CDR1 is SGDLS, CDR2 YYNGEE. The CDR3 DNA reads TGTGCCAGCACCCCCGGGGGAACTAATGAAAAACTGTTTTTT. It translates to CASTPGGTNEKLFF.

The DNA of the CDR3 is TGTGCCAGCAGTTACAGGGGCAGGGGGACTGAAGCTTTCTTT. Amino acid sequence: CASSYRGRGTEAFF. The chain uses TRBV6-5 and TRBJ1-1, with TRBD1 matching over 7 bases. Germline loops: CDR1 MNHEY, CDR2 SVGAGI. The CDR3 runs 14 residues. Germline trimming cut 2 bases from V and 5 bases from J; bases unmatched to any gene: 5.

The chain has TRBV5-1 and TRBJ2-1; 8 bases align to TRBD1. The ends lost 3 bases at V and 2 bases at J; junction bases unmatched: 7. The CDR3 has 16 residues. From germline, CDR1 is SGHRS and CDR2 YFSETQ. CDR3 amino acids: CASSSTGTGAYNEQFF. The CDR3 DNA is TGCGCCAGCAGCTCCACCGGGACAGGAGCCTACAATGAGCAGTTCTTC. Full variable domain (outside the CDR3, taken from reference TRBV5-1 and TRBJ2-1): KAGVTQTPRYLIKTRGQQVTLSCSPISGHRSVSWYQQTPGQGLQFLFEYFSETQRNKGNFPGRFSGRQFSNSRSEMNVSTLELGDSALYLCASSSTGTGAYNEQFFGPGTRLTVL.

The CDR3 is CASRRGSQPQHF. CDR3 DNA: TGTGCCAGCAGAAGGGGATCCCAGCCCCAGCATTTT. V and J are TRBV2 and TRBJ1-5; D might be TRBD1 (5 bases). The CDR3 consists of 12 residues. V gave up 6 bases and J gave up 7 bases, with 10 bases separating them. In germline, CDR1 is SNHLY, CDR2 FYNNEI.

This chain links TRBV5-6 with TRBJ1-1; TRBD1 agrees at 9 bases. Per the germline V gene, CDR1 is SGHDT and CDR2 is YYEEEE. J lost 3 bases, V lost 4 bases, and 10 bases had no gene match. This CDR3 contains 16 residues. The CDR3 coding sequence is TGTGCCAGCAGCCGTCCCGGGACAGGGAAGGACACTGAAGCTTTCTTT. Translation: CASSRPGTGKDTEAFF. The full variable domain, its missing parts supplied by reference TRBV5-6 and TRBJ1-1, is DAGVTQSPTHLIKTRGQQVTLRCSPKSGHDTVSWYQQALGQGPQFIFQYYEEEERQRGNFPDRFSGHQFPNYSSELNVNALLLGDSALYLCASSRPGTGKDTEAFFGQGTRLTVV.

V is TRBV18 and J is TRBJ1-2; 7 bases match TRBD1. Germline V lookup: CDR1 KGHSH, CDR2 LQKENI. The V and J ends lost 3 bases and 8 bases, in that order; junction bases with no gene match: 12. The CDR3 contains 15 residues. Written as DNA, the CDR3 is TGTGCCAGCTCACCCAGGGACGACAGGGCCGGCGGCTACACCTTC. Its protein product is CASSPRDDRAGGYTF.

This chain joins TRBV4-2 and TRBJ2-4; possible D gene TRBD2, 5 bases. V gave up 8 bases and J gave up 8 bases, with 19 bases separating them. Germline lookup yields CDR1 LGHNA and CDR2 YNFKEQ. CDR3 length: 14 residues. Written as DNA, the CDR3 is TGTGCCAGCTCCGGCGGGTGGACTGTTGACATTCAGTACTTC. Its protein is CASSGGWTVDIQYF.

Written as DNA, the CDR3 is TGCGCCAGCAGTACAGCCCGGGAGGGGAACTATGGCTACACCTTC. Translation gives CASSTAREGNYGYTF. The rearrangement links TRBV10-1 to TRBJ1-2; tentative D call: TRBD1 (5 bases). CDR1 is WNHNN, CDR2 SYGVQD, per germline (reference sequence). This CDR3 comprises 15 residues. Trimming removed 5 bases at V and 2 bases at J, with 15 bases between.

The chain uses TRBV9 and TRBJ2-4, with D perhaps TRBD1 (5 bases). CDR3 length equals 15 residues. V lost 0 bases, J lost 3 bases, and 10 bases lay in between. Germline assignment: CDR1 SGDLS and CDR2 YYNGEE. CDR3 in amino acids: CASSVAGSDKNIQYF. The CDR3, as DNA: TGTGCCAGCAGCGTAGCAGGGTCCGACAAAAACATTCAGTACTTC.

The rearrangement links TRBV19 to TRBJ1-1; D is ambiguous. From germline, CDR1 is LNHDA and CDR2 SQIVND (reference sequence). V lost 0 bases and J 7 bases, leaving 9 bases between the germline ends. The CDR3 is 13 amino acids. CDR3 residues: CASSIDLGIEAFF. CDR3 sequence (DNA): TGTGCCAGTAGTATAGATCTAGGAATTGAAGCTTTCTTT.

The V gene is TRBV7-9, the J gene TRBJ2-3; D might be TRBD1 (6 bases). Germline assignment: CDR1 SEHNR and CDR2 FQNEAQ (reference sequence). V lost 1 base and J 1 base, leaving 18 bases between the germline ends. The CDR3 contains 18 residues. CDR3 region: CASSLGWGRVSGTDTQYF. As DNA, the CDR3 is TGTGCCAGCAGCTTAGGCTGGGGGCGCGTCAGCGGCACAGATACGCAGTATTTT.

This clone was counted between two and nine times. This sequence joins TRBV5-4 and TRBJ2-5; 8 nucleotides align to TRBD2. Germline CDR1 is SGHNT and CDR2 is YYREEE (reference sequence). CDR3 length equals 15 residues. The J segment lost 3 bases and the V segment lost 4 bases, leaving 8 bases of the junction unmatched. The CDR3 reads CASSPLQAGEETQYF. CDR3 bases: TGTGCCAGCAGCCCTTTACAAGCGGGAGAAGAGACCCAGTACTTC.

The genes are TRBV7-8 and TRBJ2-7, with TRBD1 matching 7 bases. The V gene's germline CDR1 is SGHVS and CDR2 FQNEAQ. With V trimmed by 4 bases and J by 2 bases, 8 bases remained unmatched. The CDR3 is 15 residues long. CDR3 amino acids: CASSYNAQGAYEQYF. The CDR3 DNA reads as TGTGCCAGCAGCTACAACGCGCAGGGGGCCTACGAGCAGTACTTC.

In this sample, this clone turned up a few times. The J gene is TRBJ1-5, the V gene TRBV6-1, with D perhaps TRBD1 (6 bases). This CDR3 contains 15 residues. V was clipped by 6 bases and J by 3 bases, with 15 bases between them. Germline V CDR1 and CDR2: MNHNS, SASEGT. DNA for the CDR3: TGTGCCAGCAGCAGACAGGAGATGGACAATCAGCCCCAGCATTTT. It encodes CASSRQEMDNQPQHF.

The chain uses TRBV12-5 and TRBJ2-3; D remains ambiguous. Germline CDR1 and CDR2: LGHNT and FRNRAP. Trimming shortened V by 4 bases and J by 6 bases, and 5 bases separated the two germline ends. The CDR3 is 11 amino acids. The CDR3 DNA reads as TGTGCTAGTGGTTCTGCGGATACGCAGTATTTT. Its translation is CASGSADTQYF.